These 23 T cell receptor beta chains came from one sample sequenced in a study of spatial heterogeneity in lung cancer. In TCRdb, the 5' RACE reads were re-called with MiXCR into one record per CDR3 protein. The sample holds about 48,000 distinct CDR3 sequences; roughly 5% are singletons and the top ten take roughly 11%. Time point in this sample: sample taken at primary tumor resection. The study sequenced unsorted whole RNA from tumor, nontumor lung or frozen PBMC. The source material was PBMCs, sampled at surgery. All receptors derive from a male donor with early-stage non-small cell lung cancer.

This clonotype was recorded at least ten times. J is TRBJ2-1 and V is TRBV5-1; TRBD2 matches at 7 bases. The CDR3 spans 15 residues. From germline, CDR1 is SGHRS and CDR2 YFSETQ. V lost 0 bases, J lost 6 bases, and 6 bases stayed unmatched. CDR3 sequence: CASSLAASGINEQFF. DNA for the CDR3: TGCGCCAGCAGCTTGGCGGCTAGCGGAATCAATGAGCAGTTCTTC.

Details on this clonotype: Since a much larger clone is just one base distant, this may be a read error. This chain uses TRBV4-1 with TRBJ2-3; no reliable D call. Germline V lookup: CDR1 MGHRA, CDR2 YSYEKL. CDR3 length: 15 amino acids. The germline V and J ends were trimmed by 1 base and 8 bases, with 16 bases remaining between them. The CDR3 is CASSQGYIAIVTQYF. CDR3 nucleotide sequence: TGCGCCAGCAGCCAAGGATACATAGCTATAGTTACGCAGTATTTT.

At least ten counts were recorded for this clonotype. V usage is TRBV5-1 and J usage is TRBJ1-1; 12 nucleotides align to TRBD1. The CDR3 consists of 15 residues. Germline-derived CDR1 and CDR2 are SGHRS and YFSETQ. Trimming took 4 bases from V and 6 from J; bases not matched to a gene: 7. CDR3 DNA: TGCGCCAGCAGCGGGACAGGGGGCTTTATTGCTGAAGCTTTCTTT. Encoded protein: CASSGTGGFIAEAFF. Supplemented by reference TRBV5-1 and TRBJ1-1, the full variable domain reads KAGVTQTPRYLIKTRGQQVTLSCSPISGHRSVSWYQQTPGQGLQFLFEYFSETQRNKGNFPGRFSGRQFSNSRSEMNVSTLELGDSALYLCASSGTGGFIAEAFFGQGTRLTVV.

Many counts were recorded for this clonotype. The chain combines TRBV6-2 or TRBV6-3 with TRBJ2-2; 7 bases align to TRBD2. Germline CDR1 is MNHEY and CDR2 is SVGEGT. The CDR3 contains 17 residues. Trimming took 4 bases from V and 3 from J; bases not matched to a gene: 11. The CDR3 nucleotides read TGTGCCAGCAGTTTCCCGCACGGGAGGATAGACACCGGGGAGCTGTTTTTT. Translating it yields CASSFPHGRIDTGELFF.

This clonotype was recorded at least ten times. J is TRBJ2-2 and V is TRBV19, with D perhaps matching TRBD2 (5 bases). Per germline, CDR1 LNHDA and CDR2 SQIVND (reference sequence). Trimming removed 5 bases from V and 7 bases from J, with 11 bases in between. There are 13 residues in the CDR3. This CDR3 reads CASSPTSGGELFF. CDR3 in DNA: TGTGCCAGTAGTCCAACTAGTGGCGGGGAGCTGTTTTTT.

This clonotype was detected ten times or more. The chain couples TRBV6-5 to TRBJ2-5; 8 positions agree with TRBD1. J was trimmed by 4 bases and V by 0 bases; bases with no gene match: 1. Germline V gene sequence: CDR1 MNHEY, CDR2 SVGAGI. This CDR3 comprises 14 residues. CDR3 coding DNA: TGTGCCAGCAGTTACTCCGGGACAGGAGAGACCCAGTACTTC. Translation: CASSYSGTGETQYF.

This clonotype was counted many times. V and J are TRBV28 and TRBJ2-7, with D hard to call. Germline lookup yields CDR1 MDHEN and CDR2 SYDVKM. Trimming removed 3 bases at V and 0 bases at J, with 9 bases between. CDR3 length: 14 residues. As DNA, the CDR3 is TGTGCCAGCAGTTTGTTGTCCTTCTCCTACGAGCAGTACTTC. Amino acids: CASSLLSFSYEQYF.

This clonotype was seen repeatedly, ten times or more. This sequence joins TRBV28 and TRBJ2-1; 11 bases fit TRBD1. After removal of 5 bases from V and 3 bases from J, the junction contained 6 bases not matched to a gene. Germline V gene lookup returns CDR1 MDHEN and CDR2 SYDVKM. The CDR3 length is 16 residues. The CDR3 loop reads CASSPAGTGGYNEQFF. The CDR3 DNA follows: TGTGCCAGCAGTCCCGCCGGGACAGGGGGCTACAATGAGCAGTTCTTC.

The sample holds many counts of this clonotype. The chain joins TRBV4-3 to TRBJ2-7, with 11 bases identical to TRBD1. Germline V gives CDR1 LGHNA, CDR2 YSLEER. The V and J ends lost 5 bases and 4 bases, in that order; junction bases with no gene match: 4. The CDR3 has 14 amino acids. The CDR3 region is CASSYGQGAYEQYF. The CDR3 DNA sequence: TGCGCCAGCAGCTATGGACAGGGGGCATACGAGCAGTACTTC.

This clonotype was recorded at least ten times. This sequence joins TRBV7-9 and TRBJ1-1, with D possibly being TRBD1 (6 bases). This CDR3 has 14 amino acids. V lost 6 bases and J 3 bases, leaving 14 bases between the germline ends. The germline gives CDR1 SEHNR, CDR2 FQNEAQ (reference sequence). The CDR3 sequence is CASSLQGRDTEAFF. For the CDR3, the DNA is TGTGCCAGCAGTTTACAGGGTCGAGACACTGAAGCTTTCTTT. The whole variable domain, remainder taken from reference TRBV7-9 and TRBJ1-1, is DTGVSQNPRHKITKRGQNVTFRCDPISEHNRLYWYRQTLGQGPEFLTYFQNEAQLEKSRLLSDRFSAERPKGSFSTLEIQRTEQGDSAMYLCASSLQGRDTEAFFGQGTRLTVV.

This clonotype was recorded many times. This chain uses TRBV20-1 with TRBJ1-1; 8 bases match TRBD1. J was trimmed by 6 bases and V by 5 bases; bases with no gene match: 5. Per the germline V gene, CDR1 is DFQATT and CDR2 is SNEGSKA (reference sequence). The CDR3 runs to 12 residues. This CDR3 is CSAGDRGAEAFF. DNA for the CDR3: TGCAGTGCTGGTGACAGGGGCGCTGAAGCTTTCTTT.

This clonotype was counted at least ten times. CDR3 in DNA: TGCGCCAGCAGCCAAGAAGCTACTAGCGGGAGTTGGTCGGGTGAGCAGTACTTC. It yields the protein CASSQEATSGSWSGEQYF. V and J are TRBV4-1 and TRBJ2-7; 11 positions agree with TRBD2. This CDR3 contains 18 residues. CDR1 and CDR2 from the germline V gene are MGHRA and YSYEKL. Trimming cost V 0 bases and J 7 bases; bases outside gene matches: 14.

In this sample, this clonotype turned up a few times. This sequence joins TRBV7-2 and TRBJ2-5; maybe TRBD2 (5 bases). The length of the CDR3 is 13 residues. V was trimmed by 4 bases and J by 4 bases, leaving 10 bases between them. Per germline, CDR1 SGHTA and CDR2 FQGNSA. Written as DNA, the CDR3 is TGTGCCAGCAGCTACGGGGAAGGAGAGACCCAGTACTTC. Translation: CASSYGEGETQYF.

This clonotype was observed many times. CDR3 nucleotide sequence: TGTGCCAGCACCGACCCGGGGGGAGGTACCCAGTACTTC. This encodes CASTDPGGGTQYF. The chain employs TRBV6-5 and TRBJ2-5, with TRBD2 matching over 7 bases. The V gene end was trimmed by 7 bases and the J gene end by 8 bases; junction bases not matched to a gene: 10. The length of the CDR3 is 13 residues. Germline assignment: CDR1 MNHEY and CDR2 SVGAGI.

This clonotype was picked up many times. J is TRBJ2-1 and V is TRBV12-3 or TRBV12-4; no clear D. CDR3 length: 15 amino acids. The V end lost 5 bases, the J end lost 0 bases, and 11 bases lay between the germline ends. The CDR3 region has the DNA TGTGCCAGCAGTCTCGCGTCAGTCTCCTACAATGAGCAGTTCTTC. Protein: CASSLASVSYNEQFF.

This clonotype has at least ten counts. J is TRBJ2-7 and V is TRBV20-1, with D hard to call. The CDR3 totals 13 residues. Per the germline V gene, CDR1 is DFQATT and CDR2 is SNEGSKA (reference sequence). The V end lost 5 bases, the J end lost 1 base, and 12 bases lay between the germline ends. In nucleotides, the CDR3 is TGCAGTGCTCCCGTCGACACGTCCTACGAGCAGTACTTC. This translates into CSAPVDTSYEQYF.

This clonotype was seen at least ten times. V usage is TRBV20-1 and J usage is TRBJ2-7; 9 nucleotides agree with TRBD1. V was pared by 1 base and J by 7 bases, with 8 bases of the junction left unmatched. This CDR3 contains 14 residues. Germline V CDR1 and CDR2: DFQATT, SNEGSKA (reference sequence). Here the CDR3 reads CSARAPGTGQEQYF. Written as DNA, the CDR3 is TGCAGTGCTAGAGCCCCCGGGACAGGGCAAGAGCAGTACTTC.

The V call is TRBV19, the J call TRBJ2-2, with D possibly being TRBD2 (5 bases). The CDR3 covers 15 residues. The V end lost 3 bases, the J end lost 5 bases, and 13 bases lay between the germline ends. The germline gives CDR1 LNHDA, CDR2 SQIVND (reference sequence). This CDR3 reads CASSIGLTTTGELFF. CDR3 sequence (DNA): TGTGCCAGTAGTATTGGACTCACGACGACCGGGGAGCTGTTTTTT.

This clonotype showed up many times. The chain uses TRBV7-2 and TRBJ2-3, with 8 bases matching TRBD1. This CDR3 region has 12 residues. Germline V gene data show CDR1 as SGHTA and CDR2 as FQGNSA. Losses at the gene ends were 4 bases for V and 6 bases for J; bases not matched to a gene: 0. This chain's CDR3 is CASSWTGDTQYF. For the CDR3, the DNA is TGTGCCAGCAGCTGGACAGGGGATACGCAGTATTTT. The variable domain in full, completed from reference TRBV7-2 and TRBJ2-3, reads GAGVSQSPSNKVTEKGKDVELRCDPISGHTALYWYRQSLGQGLEFLIYFQGNSAPDKSGLPSDRFSAERTGGSVSTLTIQRTQQEDSAVYLCASSWTGDTQYFGPGTRLTVL.

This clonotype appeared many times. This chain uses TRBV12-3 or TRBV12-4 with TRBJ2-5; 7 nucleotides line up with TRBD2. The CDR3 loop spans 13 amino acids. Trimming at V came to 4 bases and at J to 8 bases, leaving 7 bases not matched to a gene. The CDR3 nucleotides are TGTGCCAGCAGTTGGACTAGATCCCCAACCCAGTACTTC. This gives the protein CASSWTRSPTQYF.

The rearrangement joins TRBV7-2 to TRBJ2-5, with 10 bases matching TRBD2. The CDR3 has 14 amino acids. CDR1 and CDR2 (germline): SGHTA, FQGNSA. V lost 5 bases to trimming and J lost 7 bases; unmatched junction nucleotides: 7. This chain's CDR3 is CASSKLAGQPTQYF. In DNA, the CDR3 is TGTGCCAGCAGCAAACTAGCGGGACAGCCGACCCAGTACTTC.

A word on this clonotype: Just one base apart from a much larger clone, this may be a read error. The CDR3: CGSSAPGNEQFF. CDR3 sequence (DNA): TGTGGCAGCAGCGCCCCCGGGAATGAGCAGTTCTTC. The chain links TRBV13 to TRBJ2-1; D not resolved. The CDR3 contains 12 residues. CDR1 is PRHDT, CDR2 FYEKMQ, per germline (reference sequence).

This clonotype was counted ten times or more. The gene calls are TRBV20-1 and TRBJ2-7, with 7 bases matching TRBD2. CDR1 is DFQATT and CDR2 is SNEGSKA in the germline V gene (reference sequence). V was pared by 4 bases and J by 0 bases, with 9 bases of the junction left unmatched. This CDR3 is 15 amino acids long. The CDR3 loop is CSAKSGLAVSYEQYF. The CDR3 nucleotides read TGCAGTGCTAAATCGGGGCTAGCGGTCTCCTACGAGCAGTACTTC.